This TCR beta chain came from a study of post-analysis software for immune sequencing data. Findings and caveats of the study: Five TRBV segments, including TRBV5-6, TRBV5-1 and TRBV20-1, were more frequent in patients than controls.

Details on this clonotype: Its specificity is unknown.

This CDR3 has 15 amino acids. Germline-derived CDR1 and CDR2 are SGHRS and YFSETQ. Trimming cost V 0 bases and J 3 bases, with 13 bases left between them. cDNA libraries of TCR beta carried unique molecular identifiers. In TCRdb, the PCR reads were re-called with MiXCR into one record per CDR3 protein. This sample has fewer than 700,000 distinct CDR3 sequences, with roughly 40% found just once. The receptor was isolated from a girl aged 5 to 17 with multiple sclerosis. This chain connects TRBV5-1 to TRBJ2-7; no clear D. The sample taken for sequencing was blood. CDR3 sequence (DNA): TGCGCCAGCAGCTTGGTCGCTGGCTCCCACTACGAGCAGTACTTC. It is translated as CASSLVAGSHYEQYF.